These T cell receptor beta chains were read from a single sample in a study of T cells in Graves' hyperthyroidism and ophthalmopathy. MiXCR, applied by TCRdb to the multiplex PCR reads, yields one record per CDR3 protein. Here the sample spans more than 500,000 distinct CDR3 sequences, roughly 15% being singletons. Material for sequencing was blood. Receptors were obtained from a woman aged 35 to 49 with Graves' ophthalmopathy. The CDR3 runs from the conserved cysteine through the conserved F or W. A D gene is named only where the DNA matches it firmly. Only part of the rows carry a size: once, few, many, or a class if the clone is expanded.

abundance	j_gene	v_gene	d_gene	CDR3nt	CDR3aa
.	TRBJ2-5	TRBV11-3	TRBD1	TGTGCCAGCAGCTCCCCTCCGGGACAGTACCAAGAGACCCAGTACTTC	CASSSPPGQYQETQYF
many	TRBJ2-7	TRBV7-2	.	TGTGCCAGCAGCTTAGGGGTTAGCGGTACCTACGAGCAGTACTTC	CASSLGVSGTYEQYF
few	TRBJ2-2	TRBV5-1	TRBD2	TGCGCCAGCAGCCGTCCCGGACTAGCGGGCACCGGGGAGCTGTTTTTT	CASSRPGLAGTGELFF
many	TRBJ1-2	TRBV19	.	TGTGCCAGTAGCGGTGAGGATTTGTACAACTATGGCTACACCTTC	CASSGEDLYNYGYTF
many	TRBJ2-2	TRBV27	.	TGTGCCACCGCCGAGATTCTGAACACCGGGGAGCTGTTTTTT	CATAEILNTGELFF
few	TRBJ2-7	TRBV6-1	.	TGTGCCAGCAGCGGGACACGGTCCTCCTACGAGCAGTACTTC	CASSGTRSSYEQYF
many	TRBJ2-7	TRBV2	.	TGTGCCAGCGAAGACCTATCTGGTTACTACGAGCAGTACTTC	CASEDLSGYYEQYF
.	TRBJ2-7	TRBV6-2/TRBV6-3	TRBD2	TGTGCCAGCTCACCGCCGACTAGCGGCGTCGGGTACTTC	CASSPPTSGVGYF
few	TRBJ2-3	TRBV6-5	TRBD2	TGTGCCAGCAGTTATCGAGGGACTAGCCCCACAGATACGCAGTATTTT	CASSYRGTSPTDTQYF
.	TRBJ1-5	TRBV30	TRBD1	TGTGCCTGGAGTCTCGGACAGGGTAATCAGCCCCAGCATTTT	CAWSLGQGNQPQHF
many	TRBJ2-5	TRBV28	.	TGTGCCAGCAGCTCCGACTCCGGGGGCCAAGAGACCCAGTACTTC	CASSSDSGGQETQYF
many	TRBJ2-7	TRBV6-1	TRBD2	TGTGCCAGCACGCGGGGGGACGAGCAGTACTTC	CASTRGDEQYF
many	TRBJ1-1	TRBV2	.	TGTGCCAGCGTTCCCGGGCCTAACACTGAAGCTTTCTTT	CASVPGPNTEAFF
few	TRBJ1-3	TRBV30	.	TGTGCCTGGAGTGTCCTCGGGACAACTGGAAACACCATATATTTT	CAWSVLGTTGNTIYF
many	TRBJ1-3	TRBV19	.	TGTGCCAGTAGTACTCGACCCGTAGATCCGGACACCATATATTTT	CASSTRPVDPDTIYF
few	TRBJ2-5	TRBV19	TRBD2	TGTGCCAGTGGACTAGCAGAGACCCAGTACTTC	CASGLAETQYF
many	TRBJ2-2	TRBV20-1	.	TGCAGTGCTAGAGATAGGGGAGGCACCGGGGAGCTGTTTTTT	CSARDRGGTGELFF
.	TRBJ2-2	TRBV6-5	.	TGTGCCAGCAGTTCCGGGCCCTCGTGGGCCGGGGAGCTGTTTTTT	CASSSGPSWAGELFF
many	TRBJ1-2	TRBV29-1	.	TGCAGCGTTGCATTACTAACAGGCAACTATGGCTACACCTTC	CSVALLTGNYGYTF
many	TRBJ2-5	TRBV7-9	TRBD2	TGTGCCAGCAGCGAATATCAACGGACTAGCGGGAGAGAAGAGACCCAGTACTTC	CASSEYQRTSGREETQYF
.	TRBJ2-2	TRBV10-3	.	TGTGCCATCGGTGAGACCGGGACGCAGACCGGGGAGCTGTTTTTT	CAIGETGTQTGELFF
.	TRBJ2-5	TRBV20-1	.	TGCAGTGCTAAGGGCCTGGGCGAGACCCAGTACTTC	CSAKGLGETQYF
few	TRBJ2-4	TRBV7-2	TRBD1	TGTGCCAGCAGCCTTGACAGGGGGATGGAAAAAAACATTCAGTACTTC	CASSLDRGMEKNIQYF
many	TRBJ2-7	TRBV28	.	TGTGCCAGCAGTTTTACGCGGCCTACCTACGAGCAGTACTTC	CASSFTRPTYEQYF
many	TRBJ1-2	TRBV11-2	.	TGTGCCAGCAGCTTAGATGGGAGAAAGACTAACTATGGCTACACCTTC	CASSLDGRKTNYGYTF
many	TRBJ2-7	TRBV11-2	TRBD2	TGTGCCAGCAGCTTAGGGACTAGGGGCCGAATCTACGAGCAGTACTTC	CASSLGTRGRIYEQYF
many	TRBJ2-7	TRBV5-1	.	TGCGCCAGCAGCTTGGCCGGGGGAATAGAATCTCCCTACGAGCAGTACTTC	CASSLAGGIESPYEQYF
.	TRBJ1-1	TRBV6-1	TRBD1	TGTGCCAGCAGACCATCGTACAGGGGGAGGGGCACTGAAGCTTTCTTT	CASRPSYRGRGTEAFF
.	TRBJ2-4	TRBV19	TRBD2	TGTGCCAGTAGTATCCCGAGCGGGAGTTCCATTCAGTACTTC	CASSIPSGSSIQYF
few	TRBJ2-7	TRBV19	.	TGTGCCAGTAGTATGCTAGGCGGGACCTACGAGCAGTACTTC	CASSMLGGTYEQYF
many	TRBJ1-1	TRBV6-2/TRBV6-3	.	TGTGCCATCAAAAATCCGGGGAGAGAGGCTGAAGCTTTCTTT	CAIKNPGREAEAFF
.	TRBJ1-2	TRBV5-1	.	TGCGCCAGCAGCTTGGTATCTGGCGTATATGGCTACACCTTC	CASSLVSGVYGYTF
few	TRBJ2-5	TRBV9	.	TGTGCCAGCAGCGTAGATCAGGGTATGGAGACCCAGTACTTC	CASSVDQGMETQYF
.	TRBJ1-2	TRBV6-1	.	TGTGCCAGCAGTGAAGAGGAGGGGGTGGGCGGATCGACCTATGGCTACACCTTC	CASSEEEGVGGSTYGYTF